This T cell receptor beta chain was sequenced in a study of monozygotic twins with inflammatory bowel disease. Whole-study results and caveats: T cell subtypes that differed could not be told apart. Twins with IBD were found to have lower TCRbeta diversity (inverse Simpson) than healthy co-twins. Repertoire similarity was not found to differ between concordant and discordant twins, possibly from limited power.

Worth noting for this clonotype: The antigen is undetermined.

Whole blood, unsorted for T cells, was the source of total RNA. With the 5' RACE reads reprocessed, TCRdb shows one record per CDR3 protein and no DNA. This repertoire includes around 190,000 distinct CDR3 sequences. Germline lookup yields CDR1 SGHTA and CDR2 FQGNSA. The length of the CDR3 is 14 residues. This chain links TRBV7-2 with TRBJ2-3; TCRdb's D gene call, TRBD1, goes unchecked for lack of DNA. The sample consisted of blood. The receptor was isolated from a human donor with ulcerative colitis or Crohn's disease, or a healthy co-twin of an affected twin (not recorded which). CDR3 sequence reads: CASSRGASTDTQYF. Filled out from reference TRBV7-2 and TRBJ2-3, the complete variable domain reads GAGVSQSPSNKVTEKGKDVELRCDPISGHTALYWYRQSLGQGLEFLIYFQGNSAPDKSGLPSDRFSAERTGGSVSTLTIQRTQQEDSAVYLCASSRGASTDTQYFGPGTRLTVL.